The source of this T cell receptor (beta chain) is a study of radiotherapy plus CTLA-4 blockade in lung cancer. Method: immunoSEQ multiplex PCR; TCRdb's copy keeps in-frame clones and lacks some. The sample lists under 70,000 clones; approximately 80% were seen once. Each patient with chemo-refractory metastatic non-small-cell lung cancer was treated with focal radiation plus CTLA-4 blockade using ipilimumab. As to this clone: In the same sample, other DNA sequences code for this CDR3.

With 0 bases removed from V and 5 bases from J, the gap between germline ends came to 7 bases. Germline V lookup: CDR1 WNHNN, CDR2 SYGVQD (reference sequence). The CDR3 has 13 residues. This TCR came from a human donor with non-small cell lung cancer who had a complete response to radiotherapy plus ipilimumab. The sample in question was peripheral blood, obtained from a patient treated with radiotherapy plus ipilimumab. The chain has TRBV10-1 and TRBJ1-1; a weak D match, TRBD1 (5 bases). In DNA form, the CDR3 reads TGCGCCAGCAGTGAGTCGGGGGGAACTGAAGCTTTCTTT. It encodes CASSESGGTEAFF.